Below, 14 T cell receptor beta chains from the same sample are listed, as sequenced in a study of cytomegalovirus exposure and HLA in healthy donors. The PCR had 60 Vbeta and 13 Jbeta primers. Libraries were prepared by immunoSEQ multiplex PCR; TCRdb keeps only in-frame clonotypes and omits some of them. The data hold roughly 160,000 clones, with roughly nine tenths observed a single time. Input material: PBMCs. These receptors were collected from a woman aged 30 to 39 in good health and CMV-seronegative.

This chain connects TRBV5-1 to TRBJ2-6, with D unresolved. V dropped 1 base and J dropped 2 bases, with 4 bases sitting between them. Per the germline V gene, CDR1 is SGHRS and CDR2 is YFSETQ. The CDR3 runs to 14 residues. The CDR3 reads CASSLTAGANVLTF. In nucleotides, the CDR3 is TGCGCCAGCAGCTTGACGGCTGGGGCCAACGTCCTGACTTTC.

Comments on this clone: A read error may produce the germline difference seen at one junction end. The chain has TRBV2 and TRBJ2-3; tentatively, D is TRBD1 (6 bases). The CDR3 spans 12 residues. Germline CDR1 reads SNHLY; CDR2 reads FYNNEI. Here the CDR3 reads CASSEATGFGNF. The DNA of the CDR3 is TGTGCCAGCAGTGAAGCCACAGGGTTCGGGAATTTT. The entire variable domain, with the rest obtained from reference TRBV2 and TRBJ2-3, is as follows: EPEVTQTPSHQVTQMGQEVILRCVPISNHLYFYWYRQILGQKVEFLVSFYNNEISEKSEIFDDQFSVERPDGSNFTLKIRSTKLEDSAMYFCASSEATGFGNFGPGTRLTVL.

The chain couples TRBV5-4 to TRBJ2-7, with 7 bases that match TRBD1. The length of the CDR3 is 17 residues. The germline V gene encodes CDR1 SGHNT and CDR2 YYREEE (reference sequence). The ends lost 2 bases at V and 0 bases at J; junction bases unmatched: 11. The CDR3 DNA is TGTGCCAGCAGCTTTAAAGAGGGACAGCTCCTCTCCTACGAGCAGTACTTC. Residues: CASSFKEGQLLSYEQYF.

The chain recombines TRBV6-5 with TRBJ2-3; 9 nucleotides match TRBD2. Germline-derived CDR1 and CDR2 are MNHEY and SVGAGI. V trimming: 1 base; J trimming: 2 bases; junction bases outside the gene matches: 4. This CDR3 spans 16 amino acids. In nucleotides, the CDR3 is TGTGCCAGCAGTTACTGGGCTAGCGGGACCACAGATACGCAGTATTTT. Translation: CASSYWASGTTDTQYF.

The V and J genes are TRBV28 and TRBJ2-7, with TRBD1 matching over 9 bases. Germline values: CDR1 MDHEN, CDR2 SYDVKM. The CDR3 extends over 14 amino acids. J was trimmed by 9 bases and V by 7 bases; bases with no gene match: 13. The CDR3 region is CASNPGTGIFGQYF. CDR3 sequence (DNA): TGTGCCAGCAATCCCGGGACAGGGATTTTCGGGCAGTACTTC. Together with reference TRBV28 and TRBJ2-7, the CDR3 gives the full variable domain: DVKVTQSSRYLVKRTGEKVFLECVQDMDHENMFWYRQDPGLGLRLIYFSYDVKMKEKGDIPEGYSVSREKKERFSLILESASTNQTSMYLCASNPGTGIFGQYFGPGTRLTVT.

The V call is TRBV30, the J call TRBJ2-7; 8 bases agree with TRBD2. The CDR3 covers 15 residues. CDR1 is GTSNPN and CDR2 is SVGIG in the germline V gene (reference sequence). The V and J ends lost 0 bases and 2 bases, in that order; junction bases with no gene match: 6. CDR3 nucleotide sequence: TGTGCCTGGAGTGTAGGCGGGGGGCGAACCTACGAGCAGTACTTC. Encoded protein: CAWSVGGGRTYEQYF.

The chain carries TRBV7-9 and TRBJ2-3; 12 positions agree with TRBD1. Germline V gives CDR1 SEHNR, CDR2 FQNEAQ (reference sequence). V shed 4 bases, J shed 2 bases, and the junction held 7 bases outside the gene matches. The CDR3 covers 17 residues. CDR3 DNA sequence: TGTGCCAGCAGCTCTCCTTCGGGACAGGGGGCCACAGATACGCAGTATTTT. Its protein product is CASSSPSGQGATDTQYF.

This chain uses TRBV7-2 with TRBJ1-2, with D tentatively TRBD1 (6 bases). CDR3 length: 14 residues. Germline-derived CDR1 and CDR2 are SGHTA and FQGNSA. V dropped 2 bases and J dropped 6 bases, with 13 bases sitting between them. DNA for the CDR3: TGTGCCAGCAGCTTATTCCCGCAGGGGAATGGCTACACCTTC. It codes for CASSLFPQGNGYTF.

The chain employs TRBV2 and TRBJ1-2; 7 nucleotides match TRBD1. The junction had 7 bases not matched to a gene; V was cut back by 5 bases and J by 4 bases. Germline V CDR1 and CDR2: SNHLY, FYNNEI. The length of the CDR3 is 14 residues. CDR3 in amino acids: CASSQTGTAYGYTF. In DNA form, the CDR3 reads TGTGCCAGCAGTCAAACCGGGACAGCCTATGGCTACACCTTC.

The chain employs TRBV5-1 and TRBJ1-3; 7 bases line up with TRBD1. Unmatched junction bases numbered 11, after V lost 4 bases and J lost 4 bases. The CDR3 contains 16 residues. Germline lookup yields CDR1 SGHRS and CDR2 YFSETQ. CDR3 protein: CASSGRTGRGGNTIYF. In DNA, the CDR3 is TGCGCCAGCAGCGGGCGGACAGGACGAGGAGGAAACACCATATATTTT.

V usage is TRBV30 and J usage is TRBJ2-3; 9 positions agree with TRBD2. CDR1 is GTSNPN and CDR2 is SVGIG in the germline V gene (reference sequence). V dropped 7 bases and J dropped 6; count of bases not matched to a gene: 8. The CDR3 length is 13 residues. The CDR3 bases are TGTGCCTACCTACCTGGACTAGCGGATACGCAGTATTTT. As protein: CAYLPGLADTQYF.

The chain carries TRBV28 and TRBJ2-5; a weak D match, TRBD1 (6 bases). CDR1 and CDR2 (germline): MDHEN, SYDVKM. This CDR3 is built from 18 residues. The ends were cut back, 0 bases at V and 0 bases at J, with 17 bases in the middle. The DNA for the CDR3 is TGTGCCAGCAGTTTATGGAGGGCAGGGGCCGCCCACCAAGAGACCCAGTACTTC. This sequence encodes CASSLWRAGAAHQETQYF.

The J gene is TRBJ1-3, the V gene TRBV14; maybe TRBD1 (6 bases). The CDR3 extends over 16 amino acids. Trimming shortened V by 4 bases and J by 0 bases, and 13 bases separated the two germline ends. The germline CDR1 and CDR2 sequences are SGHDN and FVKESK. Written as DNA, the CDR3 is TGTGCCAGCAGCCGGGGACATGGACTCTCTGGAAACACCATATATTTT. Its protein is CASSRGHGLSGNTIYF.

This clone has just a few counts. This chain links TRBV6-5 with TRBJ1-1; D is perhaps TRBD1 (6 bases). Trimming took 5 bases from V and 2 from J, leaving 15 bases between them. The CDR3 is made up of 15 amino acids. Germline V gene lookup returns CDR1 MNHEY and CDR2 SVGAGI. The CDR3: CASSRTGNLNTEAFF. The CDR3 DNA reads as TGTGCCAGCAGTCGAACAGGGAATTTAAACACTGAAGCTTTCTTT.